This passage covers 14 T cell receptor beta chains from one sample sequenced in a study of control samples from healthy donors and cancer patients. Method: immunoSEQ multiplex PCR; TCRdb's copy keeps in-frame clones and lacks some. The sample consists of tens of thousands of clones, about 83% of them appearing once. Sample: PBMCs. These receptors originate from a man aged 55 to 70 with head and neck cancer.

The chain recombines TRBV5-5 with TRBJ2-7, with 7 bases that match TRBD1. CDR1 and CDR2 (germline): SGHKS, YYEKEE (reference sequence). With 4 bases clipped from V and 3 bases from J, the junction kept 7 bases outside the gene matches. This CDR3 contains 14 residues. This CDR3 reads CASSPRQGSYEQYF. CDR3 sequence (DNA): TGTGCCAGCAGCCCTCGACAGGGCAGCTACGAGCAGTACTTC.

The rearrangement uses TRBV5-4 and TRBJ2-3; 7 bases agree with TRBD1. The germline V gene encodes CDR1 SGHNT and CDR2 YYREEE (reference sequence). CDR3 length: 16 amino acids. V was clipped by 0 bases and J by 0 bases; unmatched bases: 4. CDR3 in amino acids: CASSLGPGGSTDTQYF. CDR3 sequence (DNA): TGTGCCAGCAGCTTGGGGCCAGGGGGAAGCACAGATACGCAGTATTTT.

V gene TRBV7-8 combines with J gene TRBJ2-3; 9 bases are a match to TRBD2. V was clipped by 5 bases and J by 3 bases; unmatched bases: 18. CDR1 and CDR2 from the germline V gene are SGHVS and FQNEAQ. The CDR3 sequence is 19 residues long. The CDR3 DNA sequence: TGTGCCAGCAGCCACCCAGGGGCGGGGGGGCATCTTCCGACAGATACGCAGTATTTT. Encoded protein: CASSHPGAGGHLPTDTQYF.

The chain uses TRBV11-1 and TRBJ1-1; D remains unclear. The CDR3 has 14 residues. Germline CDR1 reads SGHAT; CDR2 reads FQDESV (reference sequence). The V gene lost 3 bases and the J gene lost 3 bases, with 11 bases spanning the gap. As DNA, the CDR3 is TGTGCCAGCAGCTTGGACGCACGGGACACTGAAGCTTTCTTT. Protein product: CASSLDARDTEAFF.

The chain links TRBV6-2 or TRBV6-3 to TRBJ2-1, with 7 bases aligning to TRBD1. The CDR3 runs to 16 residues. V dropped 5 bases and J dropped 2; count of bases not matched to a gene: 9. Germline V lookup: CDR1 MNHEY, CDR2 SVGEGT. The CDR3: CASSTRQGGPYNEQFF. The CDR3 region has the DNA TGTGCCAGCAGTACCCGACAGGGTGGACCCTACAATGAGCAGTTCTTC.

V is TRBV3-1 (or the pseudogene TRBV3-2) and J is TRBJ2-1; TRBD2 aligns across 9 bases. This CDR3 is built from 16 residues. Trimming at V came to 5 bases and at J to 3 bases, leaving 8 bases not matched to a gene. Germline V gives CDR1 LGHDT, CDR2 YNNKEL (reference sequence). The CDR3 DNA sequence: TGTGCCAGCAGCGGACGCGGGACTAGCCGCTACAATGAGCAGTTCTTC. Its translation: CASSGRGTSRYNEQFF.

The chain links TRBV5-1 to TRBJ2-7; TRBD1 matches at 7 bases. The germline gives CDR1 SGHRS, CDR2 YFSETQ. V gave up 0 bases and J gave up 3 bases; unmatched junction bases: 3. The length of the CDR3 is 14 residues. CDR3 nucleotides: TGCGCCAGCAGCTTGGGACAGGGATACTACGAGCAGTACTTC. Translation: CASSLGQGYYEQYF.

This chain uses TRBV6-2 or TRBV6-3 with TRBJ2-2, with a tentative D call TRBD2 (5 bases). The CDR3 totals 14 residues. Trimming shortened V by 2 bases and J by 5 bases, and 9 bases separated the two germline ends. From germline, CDR1 is MNHEY and CDR2 SVGEGT. Here the CDR3 DNA reads TGTGCCAGCAGTTACGAGGGATTTACCGGGGAGCTGTTTTTT. It yields the protein CASSYEGFTGELFF.

The chain couples TRBV7-2 to TRBJ1-1, with no clear D. With 1 base removed from V and 6 bases from J, the gap between germline ends came to 15 bases. CDR1 is SGHTA and CDR2 is FQGNSA in the germline V gene. The CDR3 runs 15 residues. The CDR3 nucleotides read TGTGCCAGCAGCTTAGGTCACGTCCCGGCGGCTGAAGCTTTCTTT. Translation gives CASSLGHVPAAEAFF. The full variable domain, its missing parts supplied by reference TRBV7-2 and TRBJ1-1, is GAGVSQSPSNKVTEKGKDVELRCDPISGHTALYWYRQSLGQGLEFLIYFQGNSAPDKSGLPSDRFSAERTGGSVSTLTIQRTQQEDSAVYLCASSLGHVPAAEAFFGQGTRLTVV.

The chain couples TRBV5-1 to TRBJ2-4; 7 bases map to TRBD1. The germline gives CDR1 SGHRS, CDR2 YFSETQ. J lost 0 bases, V lost 4 bases, and 4 bases had no gene match. This CDR3 is built from 15 residues. The CDR3 nucleotides are TGCGCCAGCAGCCGGGACAGTGTAGCCAAAAACATTCAGTACTTC. Translated, it gives CASSRDSVAKNIQYF.

The rearrangement uses TRBV5-6 and TRBJ2-3; TRBD1 matches 8 bases. This CDR3 contains 18 residues. Per germline, CDR1 SGHDT and CDR2 YYEEEE. V lost 0 bases, J lost 3 bases, and 12 bases stayed unmatched. The CDR3 sequence is CASSLAHRTGRRTDTQYF. The CDR3, as DNA: TGTGCCAGCAGCTTGGCCCATCGGACAGGGCGGAGGACAGATACGCAGTATTTT.

The gene calls are TRBV10-3 and TRBJ2-7; 10 bases are a match to TRBD1. J was trimmed by 7 bases and V by 7 bases; bases with no gene match: 10. Germline CDR1 is ENHRY and CDR2 is SYGVKD. CDR3 size: 14 residues. CDR3: CAITGDRGYAEQYF. The CDR3 DNA sequence: TGTGCCATCACAGGGGACAGGGGTTATGCGGAGCAGTACTTC.

By share, this clone ranks as medium-sized (0.01 to 0.1%). The J gene is TRBJ2-7, the V gene TRBV2; TRBD2 matches 12 bases. CDR3 length equals 17 residues. V lost 2 bases and J lost 2; bases outside the gene matches: 7. CDR1 and CDR2 (germline): SNHLY, FYNNEI. CDR3 region: CASSESGTSGLTYEQYF. CDR3 DNA: TGTGCCAGCAGTGAAAGTGGGACTAGCGGGTTGACCTACGAGCAGTACTTC.

V usage is TRBV5-1 and J usage is TRBJ1-5; D not certain. The CDR3 extends over 15 amino acids. Looked up from germline, CDR1 is SGHRS and CDR2 is YFSETQ. Trimming removed 1 base at V and 0 bases at J, with 8 bases between. CDR3 sequence (DNA): TGCGCCAGCAGCTTGTCCGGGAATAGCAATCAGCCCCAGCATTTT. It is translated as CASSLSGNSNQPQHF.